One and the same sample provided the 24 T cell receptor beta chains below, sequenced in a study of cytomegalovirus exposure and HLA in healthy donors. Primers: 60 Vbeta forward and 13 Jbeta reverse. Generated by immunoSEQ multiplex PCR, the TCRdb table keeps only in-frame clones and is missing some. The sample carries some 190,000 clones, roughly 81% recorded once. The sample was PBMCs. Receptor source: a woman between 25 and 40 years old in good health and CMV-seropositive.

J is TRBJ1-5 and V is TRBV27, with D possibly being TRBD1 (6 bases). CDR3 size: 13 residues. The V end lost 5 bases, the J end lost 6 bases, and 11 bases lay between the germline ends. Germline V gives CDR1 MNHEY, CDR2 SMNVEV (reference sequence). The CDR3 nucleotides are TGTGCCAGCAGTGACAGGCCCACTCAGCCCCAGCATTTT. It encodes CASSDRPTQPQHF.

The CDR3 region has the DNA TGCGCCAGCAGCCAACGCGGACAGGGAGAAACTGAAGCTTTCTTT. As protein: CASSQRGQGETEAFF. V gene TRBV4-3 combines with J gene TRBJ1-1; 8 bases match TRBD1. Trimming removed 2 bases from V and 5 bases from J; junction bases left unmatched: 7. Germline values: CDR1 LGHNA, CDR2 YSLEER. There are 15 residues in the CDR3.

This rearrangement joins TRBV7-2 to TRBJ2-3; 10 positions agree with TRBD2. The CDR3 spans 19 residues. Germline-derived CDR1 and CDR2 are SGHTA and FQGNSA. With 2 bases clipped from V and 0 bases from J, the junction kept 11 bases outside the gene matches. Written as DNA, the CDR3 is TGTGCCAGCAGCTTATTAGGTCTAGCGGGGGCCACTAGCACAGATACGCAGTATTTT. Translated, it gives CASSLLGLAGATSTDTQYF.

The rearrangement links TRBV7-2 to TRBJ2-5, with TRBD1 identical over 8 bases. The J call is in doubt because the DNA end fits TRBJ2-7 better. The CDR3 is 14 residues long. CDR1 is SGHTA, CDR2 FQGNSA, per germline. DNA of the CDR3: TGTGCCAGCAGCATGGGACAGGAGCCCTACGAGCAGTACTTC. Protein: CASSMGQEPYEQYF.

The chain employs TRBV7-3 and TRBJ2-1, with 11 bases fitting TRBD2. V dropped 5 bases and J dropped 8; count of bases not matched to a gene: 23. Germline CDR1 is SGHTA and CDR2 is FQGTGA. This CDR3 contains 20 residues. The CDR3 sequence: CASSNTGASGRRTGGDEQFF. The CDR3 DNA follows: TGTGCCAGCAGCAACACGGGCGCTAGCGGGAGGCGTACCGGGGGGGATGAGCAGTTCTTC.

This sequence joins TRBV7-6 and TRBJ2-7; D gene uncertain. Per the germline V gene, CDR1 is SGHVS and CDR2 is FNYEAQ. The germline V and J ends were trimmed by 4 bases and 0 bases, with 19 bases remaining between them. This CDR3 spans 17 amino acids. For the CDR3, the DNA is TGTGCCAGCAGCTCCCGGGTAGCTCCACGAAGCTCCTACGAGCAGTACTTC. It is translated as CASSSRVAPRSSYEQYF. Drawing the rest from reference TRBV7-6 and TRBJ2-7, the complete variable domain is GAGVSQSPRYKVTKRGQDVALRCDPISGHVSLYWYRQALGQGPEFLTYFNYEAQQDKSGLPNDRFSAERPEGSISTLTIQRTEQRDSAMYRCASSSRVAPRSSYEQYFGPGTRLTVT.

The CDR3 region is CASMDRGTTDTQYF. In DNA, the CDR3 is TGTGCCAGCATGGACAGGGGGACCACAGATACGCAGTATTTT. The chain uses TRBV6-1 and TRBJ2-3; 10 positions match TRBD1. CDR3 length equals 14 residues. CDR1 is MNHNS and CDR2 is SASEGT in the germline V gene. J was trimmed by 2 bases and V by 7 bases; bases with no gene match: 3.

The chain combines TRBV5-1 with TRBJ1-3; D unclear. CDR3 length: 17 amino acids. Trimming cost V 1 base and J 0 bases, with 14 bases left between them. The V gene's germline CDR1 is SGHRS and CDR2 YFSETQ. In DNA, the CDR3 is TGCGCCAGCAGCTTGTCGACGGGTGGAGGCTCTGGAAACACCATATATTTT. Its translation: CASSLSTGGGSGNTIYF.

The V gene is TRBV6-4, the J gene TRBJ2-3, with 12 bases that match TRBD2. Germline V gene lookup returns CDR1 MRHNA and CDR2 SNTAGT. This CDR3 comprises 15 residues. Trimming removed 3 bases from V and 4 bases from J; junction bases left unmatched: 2. The CDR3 protein is CASSETSGSSDTQYF. In DNA form, the CDR3 reads TGTGCCAGCAGTGAGACTAGCGGGAGTTCAGATACGCAGTATTTT.

The J gene is TRBJ2-1, the V gene TRBV10-3, with a possible D match to TRBD1 (6 bases). The V and J ends lost 5 bases and 4 bases respectively, with 12 bases between them. Germline lookup yields CDR1 ENHRY and CDR2 SYGVKD. The CDR3 loop spans 14 amino acids. This chain's CDR3 is CAISTQGRYNEQFF. For the CDR3, the DNA is TGTGCCATCAGTACACAGGGACGTTACAATGAGCAGTTCTTC.

The chain employs TRBV7-9 and TRBJ1-1, with no clear D. The V end was cut by 0 bases, the J end by 6 bases, with 14 bases between. Germline V gene data show CDR1 as SEHNR and CDR2 as FQNEAQ (reference sequence). The CDR3 totals 15 residues. CDR3 sequence: CASSLAVLGGSEAFF. CDR3 sequence (DNA): TGTGCCAGCAGCTTAGCGGTCCTAGGCGGTTCTGAAGCTTTCTTT.

The gene calls are TRBV19 and TRBJ2-7; a weak D match, TRBD1 (6 bases). The CDR3 runs to 14 residues. V shed 3 bases and J shed 4 bases, with 13 bases lying between them. Germline CDR1 LNHDA, CDR2 SQIVND (reference sequence). CDR3 region: CASSMYGRGYEQYF. The CDR3 region has the DNA TGTGCCAGTAGTATGTACGGCAGGGGTTACGAGCAGTACTTC.

V usage is TRBV11-1 and J usage is TRBJ1-1; D is ambiguous. This CDR3 region has 15 residues. Germline loops: CDR1 SGHAT, CDR2 FQDESV (reference sequence). The V end was cut by 6 bases, the J end by 3 bases, with 17 bases between. CDR3 in amino acids: CASSTLRGRYTEAFF. The CDR3 nucleotides are TGTGCCAGCAGTACACTTAGAGGTCGATACACTGAAGCTTTCTTT.

The CDR3 region is CASSAVLVSRTDTQYF. The CDR3, as DNA: TGTGCCAGCAGTGCTGTATTGGTTAGCCGGACAGATACGCAGTATTTT. The genes are TRBV6-1 and TRBJ2-3; unclear D gene. Trimming left V 4 bases short and J 3 bases short, with 17 bases between. This CDR3 contains 16 residues. The germline V gene encodes CDR1 MNHNS and CDR2 SASEGT.

The chain carries TRBV7-2 and TRBJ1-1; a weak D match, TRBD1 (6 bases). Looked up from germline, CDR1 is SGHTA and CDR2 is FQGNSA. The CDR3 spans 15 residues. V was cut by 5 bases and J by 1 base, with 14 bases left in between. The CDR3 DNA reads as TGTGCCAGCAGCGCCCACAGGGTGCCGAACACTGAAGCTTTCTTT. It encodes CASSAHRVPNTEAFF.

This clone was seen more than once but under ten times. This chain connects TRBV5-1 to TRBJ1-2; no clear D. The CDR3 extends over 13 amino acids. The germline V gene has CDR1 SGHRS and CDR2 YFSETQ. Trimming removed 2 bases at V and 6 bases at J, with 11 bases between. DNA for the CDR3: TGCGCCAGCAGCTTCGGGTTGAATGATGGCTACACCTTC. Translated: CASSFGLNDGYTF.

This chain uses TRBV29-1 with TRBJ2-7; 8 positions match TRBD1. The CDR3 totals 17 residues. CDR1 and CDR2 (germline): SQVTM, ANQGSEA. V lost 1 base and J lost 1; bases outside the gene matches: 12. The CDR3 coding sequence is TGCAGCGTTGAAGCTGACCCCACAGGGGGATGGTCCTACGAGCAGTACTTC. This codes for CSVEADPTGGWSYEQYF.

The gene calls are TRBV4-3 and TRBJ2-7, with D possibly TRBD2 on 6 matching bases. Looked up from germline, CDR1 is LGHNA and CDR2 is YSLEER. The CDR3 consists of 17 residues. V was pared by 0 bases and J by 2 bases, with 17 bases between. The CDR3 sequence: CASSQDRRGWGAYEQYF. In nucleotides, the CDR3 is TGCGCCAGCAGCCAAGACCGGAGGGGTTGGGGGGCCTACGAGCAGTACTTC.

The gene calls are TRBV5-4 and TRBJ2-7, with D unclear. The V gene lost 2 bases and the J gene lost 3 bases, with 12 bases spanning the gap. Germline CDR1 is SGHNT and CDR2 is YYREEE (reference sequence). CDR3 length: 14 amino acids. The CDR3 protein is CASSFTGSYYEQYF. DNA for the CDR3: TGTGCCAGCAGCTTCACCGGGTCTTACTACGAGCAGTACTTC.

V gene TRBV10-3 combines with J gene TRBJ2-7; 8 bases are a match to TRBD1. From germline, CDR1 is ENHRY and CDR2 SYGVKD. The CDR3 covers 15 residues. V dropped 0 bases and J dropped 6; count of bases not matched to a gene: 7. This CDR3 is CAISESWQGALEQYF. Here the CDR3 DNA reads TGTGCCATCAGTGAGTCATGGCAGGGGGCTCTCGAGCAGTACTTC.

The table lists this clone with a few counts. The chain recombines TRBV28 with TRBJ2-5, with 7 bases that match TRBD2. The CDR3 sequence is 15 residues long. Germline V lookup: CDR1 MDHEN, CDR2 SYDVKM. V shed 1 base, J shed 2 bases, and the junction held 4 bases outside the gene matches. The chain's CDR3 is CASSLFGEGQETQYF. CDR3 DNA: TGTGCCAGCAGTTTATTCGGGGAGGGGCAAGAGACCCAGTACTTC.

The rearrangement joins TRBV29-1 to TRBJ1-1; D is unresolved. The V and J ends lost 2 bases and 1 base respectively, with 8 bases between them. The germline V gene encodes CDR1 SQVTM and CDR2 ANQGSEA. This CDR3 has 13 residues. The CDR3 DNA sequence: TGCAGCGTTGAACGGGTGGCGAACACTGAAGCTTTCTTT. This translates into CSVERVANTEAFF.

This chain uses TRBV30 with TRBJ1-2; 7 bases line up with TRBD1. V was pared by 4 bases and J by 9 bases, with 8 bases of the junction left unmatched. Germline CDR1 is GTSNPN and CDR2 is SVGIG (reference sequence). The CDR3 has 12 residues. DNA of the CDR3: TGTGCCTGGAACGCACAGGGGCAACGCTACACCTTC. It yields the protein CAWNAQGQRYTF.

The J gene is TRBJ2-7, the V gene TRBV18; 8 positions match TRBD1. Trimming at V came to 3 bases and at J to 3 bases, leaving 7 bases not matched to a gene. The germline V gene has CDR1 KGHSH and CDR2 LQKENI. The CDR3 runs 15 residues. CDR3 nucleotides: TGTGCCAGCTCACCCAGGACAGGGTCAAACTACGAGCAGTACTTC. Its protein is CASSPRTGSNYEQYF.